Each of the 26 T cell receptor beta chains below was sequenced from the same sample in a study of regulatory T cells in long-lasting Graves disease. Stated time point: persistent/refractory GD, antithyroid drugs over 5 years with positive TRAb. From RNA extracted from PBMCs, the TCR library was made. Assembly of TCR beta libraries relied on iRepertoire HTBI primers together with Arm-PCR of CDR3 regions. TCRdb passed the multiplex PCR reads through MiXCR, listing each CDR3 protein once. This repertoire shows around 300,000 distinct CDR3 sequences, around 21% found once; its top ten account for roughly 56%. This specimen consisted of peripheral blood mononuclear cells (PBMCs), obtained when the disease was refractory, from a patient treated with antithyroid drugs. Every receptor here comes from a female donor with Graves disease.

CDR3 in DNA: TGTGCCAGCACCCGGGGGGCGGGAGCCTACAATGAGCAGTTCTTC. Residues: CASTRGAGAYNEQFF. The chain carries TRBV28 and TRBJ2-1, with D perhaps TRBD2 (7 bases). With 7 bases removed from V and 2 bases from J, the gap between germline ends came to 15 bases. This CDR3 spans 15 amino acids. CDR1 and CDR2 (germline): MDHEN, SYDVKM. The variable domain in full, with the rest retrieved from reference TRBV28 and TRBJ2-1, is DVKVTQSSRYLVKRTGEKVFLECVQDMDHENMFWYRQDPGLGLRLIYFSYDVKMKEKGDIPEGYSVSREKKERFSLILESASTNQTSMYLCASTRGAGAYNEQFFGPGTRLTVL.

V is TRBV7-2 and J is TRBJ2-3; TRBD2 matches 8 bases. The V and J ends lost 1 base and 7 bases, in that order; junction bases with no gene match: 7. The CDR3 runs to 15 residues. Germline V gene lookup returns CDR1 SGHTA and CDR2 FQGNSA. The CDR3 DNA is TGTGCCAGCAGCTTAGGAGCGGGAGACGTGAATACGCAGTATTTT. Amino acids: CASSLGAGDVNTQYF.

Only a few counts were recorded for this clonotype. V gene TRBV6-1 combines with J gene TRBJ2-7; tentative D call: TRBD2 (6 bases). The germline V gene encodes CDR1 MNHNS and CDR2 SASEGT. There are 13 residues in the CDR3. Trimming took 8 bases from V and 3 from J, leaving 14 bases between them. The CDR3 nucleotides are TGTGCCAGCGCCATAGCGGAGGTCTACGAGCAGTACTTC. Translating it yields CASAIAEVYEQYF.

The chain joins TRBV6-1 to TRBJ2-1; 8 nucleotides align to TRBD1. V was pared by 10 bases and J by 0 bases, with 5 bases of the junction left unmatched. The CDR3 contains 14 residues. Germline CDR1 MNHNS, CDR2 SASEGT. The DNA for the CDR3 is TGTGCCACCAGGGGGCTAGCCTCCTACAATGAGCAGTTCTTC. Residues: CATRGLASYNEQFF.

V and J are TRBV7-2 and TRBJ2-1; 7 nucleotides align to TRBD2. CDR3 length: 15 residues. The V gene end was trimmed by 5 bases and the J gene end by 8 bases; junction bases not matched to a gene: 12. Germline assignment: CDR1 SGHTA and CDR2 FQGNSA. The DNA of the CDR3 is TGTGCCAGCAGCCCAGGTGGACTAGGTATGGATGAGCAGTTCTTC. Its translation: CASSPGGLGMDEQFF.

The rearrangement uses TRBV19 and TRBJ2-5, with D tentatively TRBD1 (5 bases). Per the germline V gene, CDR1 is LNHDA and CDR2 is SQIVND (reference sequence). V lost 3 bases and J lost 4, with 15 bases in between. CDR3 length equals 15 residues. The CDR3 DNA reads as TGTGCCAGTAGTATCTCAGGGATTCAAGGAGAGACCCAGTACTTC. Protein sequence: CASSISGIQGETQYF.

This clonotype appeared many times. The V gene is TRBV7-2, the J gene TRBJ1-2; no reliable D call. V gave up 5 bases and J gave up 4 bases, with 17 bases separating them. The CDR3 consists of 15 residues. CDR1 and CDR2 from the germline V gene are SGHTA and FQGNSA. In nucleotides, the CDR3 is TGTGCCAGCAGCCCCCCACGTGGAGAGGGCTATGGCTACACCTTC. It is translated as CASSPPRGEGYGYTF.

This clonotype has at least ten counts. The chain has TRBV7-2 and TRBJ2-7; TRBD2 agrees at 9 bases. V was clipped by 8 bases and J by 3 bases; unmatched bases: 8. This CDR3 comprises 14 residues. Germline V CDR1 and CDR2: SGHTA, FQGNSA. The CDR3, as DNA: TGTGCCAGCCGCCTGACTAGCGGAGGCTACGAGCAGTACTTC. Translated, it gives CASRLTSGGYEQYF. The full variable domain, completed using reference TRBV7-2 and TRBJ2-7, is GAGVSQSPSNKVTEKGKDVELRCDPISGHTALYWYRQSLGQGLEFLIYFQGNSAPDKSGLPSDRFSAERTGGSVSTLTIQRTQQEDSAVYLCASRLTSGGYEQYFGPGTRLTVT.

This chain links TRBV5-1 with TRBJ2-5; 10 nucleotides line up with TRBD1. V was clipped by 0 bases and J by 2 bases; unmatched bases: 1. This CDR3 contains 15 residues. CDR1 and CDR2 (germline): SGHRS, YFSETQ. CDR3 DNA sequence: TGCGCCAGCAGCTTGGGACAGGGGGCACAAGAGACCCAGTACTTC. It translates to CASSLGQGAQETQYF.

This clonotype was picked up a small number of times. The rearrangement joins TRBV7-2 to TRBJ2-2; unclear D gene. Germline V gene sequence: CDR1 SGHTA, CDR2 FQGNSA. There are 14 residues in the CDR3. V was clipped by 6 bases and J by 2 bases, with 10 bases between them. The CDR3 reads CASSRYGNTGELFF. The CDR3 bases are TGTGCCAGCAGTCGTTACGGTAACACCGGGGAGCTGTTTTTT.

CDR3 amino acids: CASSFRDRAYNEQFF. CDR3 coding DNA: TGTGCCAGCAGCTTCCGGGACAGAGCCTACAATGAGCAGTTCTTC. The chain carries TRBV7-2 and TRBJ2-1, with TRBD1 matching over 7 bases. The CDR3 is made up of 15 amino acids. After removal of 3 bases from V and 2 bases from J, the junction contained 4 bases not matched to a gene. Germline lookup yields CDR1 SGHTA and CDR2 FQGNSA. Full variable domain (outside the CDR3, taken from reference TRBV7-2 and TRBJ2-1): GAGVSQSPSNKVTEKGKDVELRCDPISGHTALYWYRQSLGQGLEFLIYFQGNSAPDKSGLPSDRFSAERTGGSVSTLTIQRTQQEDSAVYLCASSFRDRAYNEQFFGPGTRLTVL.

Concerning this clonotype: This could be a read error, since a much larger clone is one nucleotide away. V usage is TRBV12-3 or TRBV12-4 and J usage is TRBJ2-5, with D perhaps matching TRBD2 (5 bases). V gave up 4 bases and J gave up 1 base, with 13 bases separating them. The CDR3 is made up of 15 amino acids. As DNA, the CDR3 is TGTGCCAGCAGTTCCTCGAGACGGGGCCAAGAGACCCAGTACTTC. It codes for CASSSSRRGQETQYF.

This clonotype was counted at least ten times. V and J are TRBV28 and TRBJ2-2, with 10 nucleotides matching TRBD2. Germline-derived CDR1 and CDR2 are MDHEN and SYDVKM. This CDR3 has 16 residues. V lost 3 bases to trimming and J lost 1 base; unmatched junction nucleotides: 2. CDR3 amino acids: CASSFLAGENTGELFF. CDR3 nucleotides: TGTGCCAGCAGTTTCCTAGCGGGAGAGAACACCGGGGAGCTGTTTTTT.

The table lists this clonotype with a count of one. CDR3 DNA sequence: TGCGCCAGCAGCTTGGCGAGGGGATCCCTTTACGAGCAGTACTTC. Protein product: CASSLARGSLYEQYF. The chain couples TRBV5-1 to TRBJ2-7; D may match TRBD1 or TRBD2 (5 bases each). Trimming stripped 0 bases from V and 4 bases from J, with 14 bases between. This CDR3 has 15 residues. In germline, CDR1 is SGHRS, CDR2 YFSETQ.

In this sample, this clonotype turned up many times. The CDR3, as DNA: TGTGCCAGCAGCTTGGGAGTAAACTATGGCTACACCTTC. Translating it yields CASSLGVNYGYTF. The rearrangement links TRBV28 to TRBJ1-2; no definite D call. Trimming shortened V by 6 bases and J by 2 bases, and 10 bases separated the two germline ends. CDR1 is MDHEN, CDR2 SYDVKM, per germline. The CDR3 totals 13 residues.

This clonotype was observed a handful of times. J is TRBJ1-4 and V is TRBV6-5; no reliable D call. V was cut by 0 bases and J by 5 bases, with 16 bases left in between. The CDR3 totals 17 residues. The germline V gene encodes CDR1 MNHEY and CDR2 SVGAGI. Here the CDR3 reads CASSYSDQARGNEKLFF. The CDR3 nucleotides read TGTGCCAGCAGTTACTCGGATCAAGCGCGGGGAAATGAAAAACTGTTTTTT.

This clonotype has ten or more counts. The chain has TRBV2 and TRBJ2-7; D is unclear. The CDR3 length is 14 residues. Trimming cost V 0 bases and J 3 bases, with 9 bases left between them. Looked up from germline, CDR1 is SNHLY and CDR2 is FYNNEI. The CDR3 loop reads CASSEAGYLYEQYF. The CDR3 coding sequence is TGTGCCAGCAGTGAAGCGGGATACCTCTACGAGCAGTACTTC.

This clonotype came up many times. The CDR3 sequence is CASSFVPGTENIQYF. The CDR3 nucleotides read TGTGCCAGCAGTTTCGTTCCCGGGACCGAAAACATTCAGTACTTC. The chain carries TRBV12-3 or TRBV12-4 and TRBJ2-4, with D perhaps matching TRBD1 or TRBD2 (5 bases each). This CDR3 spans 15 amino acids. Trimming cost V 3 bases and J 5 bases, with 14 bases left between them.

This sequence joins TRBV11-2 and TRBJ1-5; 7 bases fit TRBD1. The junction had 7 bases not matched to a gene; V was cut back by 5 bases and J by 9 bases. The germline CDR1 and CDR2 sequences are SGHAT and FQNNGV. The CDR3 runs to 13 residues. CDR3 sequence: CASSPGTAGPQHF. The DNA of the CDR3 is TGTGCCAGCAGCCCCGGGACAGCTGGGCCCCAGCATTTT.

In this sample, this clonotype turned up a few times. This chain connects TRBV5-1 to TRBJ2-4; 8 nucleotides agree with TRBD1. J gave up 7 bases and V 0 bases, and 6 bases lay outside the gene matches. This CDR3 region has 15 residues. CDR1 and CDR2 (germline): SGHRS, YFSETQ. CDR3 protein: CASSLEAGGWNIQYF. The CDR3 DNA reads TGCGCCAGCAGCTTGGAGGCAGGGGGCTGGAACATTCAGTACTTC.

This clonotype was counted many times. V is TRBV12-3 or TRBV12-4 and J is TRBJ1-3; no reliable D call. This CDR3 region has 10 residues. V was pared by 5 bases and J by 4 bases, with 0 bases between. The CDR3, as DNA: TGTGCCAGCAGTGGAAACACCATATATTTT. It codes for CASSGNTIYF.

This chain joins TRBV11-2 and TRBJ2-3; 10 positions agree with TRBD2. The CDR3 has 16 residues. V trimming: 3 bases; J trimming: 1 base; junction bases outside the gene matches: 4. CDR1 and CDR2 from the germline V gene are SGHAT and FQNNGV. The CDR3 coding sequence is TGTGCCAGCAGCTTTGGACTAGCGGAGCGCACAGATACGCAGTATTTT. This translates into CASSFGLAERTDTQYF.

V is TRBV7-2 and J is TRBJ2-5; unclear D gene. V shed 10 bases and J shed 5 bases, with 20 bases lying between them. The CDR3 covers 14 residues. Germline assignment: CDR1 SGHTA and CDR2 FQGNSA. The CDR3 here is CANSRTVRVETQYF. CDR3 in DNA: TGTGCCAACAGTCGGACCGTACGGGTTGAGACCCAGTACTTC. The complete variable domain, with remaining parts taken from reference TRBV7-2 and TRBJ2-5, reads GAGVSQSPSNKVTEKGKDVELRCDPISGHTALYWYRQSLGQGLEFLIYFQGNSAPDKSGLPSDRFSAERTGGSVSTLTIQRTQQEDSAVYLCANSRTVRVETQYFGPGTRLLVL.

As regards this clonotype: A read error may be the cause here, since a much bigger clone is one base away. Here the CDR3 omits its conserved ending phenylalanine or tryptophan, so a read error is the likely source. This chain joins TRBV28 and TRBJ2-7, with 11 nucleotides matching TRBD2. The V gene end was trimmed by 5 bases and the J gene end by 4 bases; junction bases not matched to a gene: 10. The CDR3 consists of 16 residues. CDR1 and CDR2 from the germline V gene are MDHEN and SYDVKM. The CDR3 loop is CASSPPSSGRLYEQYL. CDR3 nucleotides: TGTGCCAGCAGTCCCCCTTCTAGCGGGAGGCTGTACGAGCAGTACCTC.

V usage is TRBV6-2 or TRBV6-3 and J usage is TRBJ2-5, with 10 bases fitting TRBD2. The ends lost 5 bases at V and 0 bases at J; junction bases unmatched: 12. Germline lookup yields CDR1 MNHEY and CDR2 SVGEGT. This CDR3 spans 18 amino acids. CDR3 region: CASSQRPLAGANQETQYF. The CDR3 nucleotides are TGTGCCAGCAGTCAACGGCCCCTAGCGGGAGCGAACCAAGAGACCCAGTACTTC.

This clonotype came up many times. The chain carries TRBV7-2 and TRBJ2-4; possibly TRBD1 for D (5 bases). Deletions cut 2 bases from V and 0 bases from J, with 11 bases between. The V gene's germline CDR1 is SGHTA and CDR2 FQGNSA. The CDR3 sequence is 16 residues long. The CDR3 region is CASSLRGGIAKNIQYF. The CDR3 nucleotides are TGTGCCAGCAGCTTAAGGGGTGGAATAGCCAAAAACATTCAGTACTTC.